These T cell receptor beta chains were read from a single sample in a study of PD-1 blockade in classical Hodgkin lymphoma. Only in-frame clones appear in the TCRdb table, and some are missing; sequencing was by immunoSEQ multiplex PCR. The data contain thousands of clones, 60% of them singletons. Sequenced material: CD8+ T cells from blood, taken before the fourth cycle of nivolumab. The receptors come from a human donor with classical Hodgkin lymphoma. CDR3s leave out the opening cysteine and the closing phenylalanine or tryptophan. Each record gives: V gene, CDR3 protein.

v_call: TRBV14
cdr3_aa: ASSQTTRSSYEQY

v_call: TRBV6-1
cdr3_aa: ASSEARSTGYT

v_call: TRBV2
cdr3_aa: ASSEGLQGDGNTIY

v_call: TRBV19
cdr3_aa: ASSIIYSNQPQH

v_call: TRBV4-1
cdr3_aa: ASSQRGVDTGELF

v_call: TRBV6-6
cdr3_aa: ASRTGQPYEQY

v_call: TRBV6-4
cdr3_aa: ASSDLTMIPIYSNQPQH

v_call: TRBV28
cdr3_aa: ASSSGTLYEQY

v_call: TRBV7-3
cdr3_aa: ASSLVSGRASVQF

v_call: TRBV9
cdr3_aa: ASSVDLAGVGEQF

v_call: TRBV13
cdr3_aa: ASSMEGYEQY

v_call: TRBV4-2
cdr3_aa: ASSRSMGETQY

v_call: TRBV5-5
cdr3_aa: ASSLRGQAIMNTEAF

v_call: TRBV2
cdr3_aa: ASSEGQVDYT

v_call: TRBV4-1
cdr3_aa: ASSQVGSGRYEQY

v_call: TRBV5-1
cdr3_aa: ASSLDRAGEQF

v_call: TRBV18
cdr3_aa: ASSPRTRANTGELF

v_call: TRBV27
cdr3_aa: ASSRPGQGNLAGIYNEQF

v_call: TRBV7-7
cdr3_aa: ASSSNRDRVHEQF

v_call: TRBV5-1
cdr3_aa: ASTRQKREKLF

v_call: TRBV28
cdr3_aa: ASSTRQGFLYEQY

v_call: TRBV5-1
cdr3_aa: ASSWTSGAYEQY

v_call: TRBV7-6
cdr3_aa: ASSLGPNYEQY

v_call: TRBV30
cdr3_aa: AWGPYSNQPQH

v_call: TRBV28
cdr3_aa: ASSFEYRGLSEQY

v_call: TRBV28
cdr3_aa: ASSFRGRSIGY

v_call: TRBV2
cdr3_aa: ASSEPRAQETQY

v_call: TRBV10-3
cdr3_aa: AISGGQRGPYEQY

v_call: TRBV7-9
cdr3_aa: ASSLESSYNEQF

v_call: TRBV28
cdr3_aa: ASSLTARETQY

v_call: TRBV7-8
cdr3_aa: ASSLGASGRVYNEQF

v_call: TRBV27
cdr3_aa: ASSPGTSGYNEQF

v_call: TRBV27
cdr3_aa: ASSSHSSGTGEQY

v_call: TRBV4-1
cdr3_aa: ASSQGVFFGTGGSYEQY

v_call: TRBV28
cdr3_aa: ASTPAGGYSYEQY

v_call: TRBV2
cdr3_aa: ASLGDRKDYRTDTQY

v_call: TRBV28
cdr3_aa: ASSLTAAPTGNEQY

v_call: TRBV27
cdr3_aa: ASSTGASYEQY

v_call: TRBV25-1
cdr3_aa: ASSESEREVLNYNEQF

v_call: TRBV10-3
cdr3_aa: AIRGTSGEYNEQF